A selection of T cell receptor beta chains follows, all from one sample in a study of blood T cell repertoires in COVID-19. Produced via immunoSEQ multiplex PCR; TCRdb's table is partial and in-frame only. Here the sample spans about 52,000 clones, around 86% being singletons. The material sequenced was peripheral blood. Every receptor here comes from a woman older than 75 with acute or convalescent COVID-19. Both conserved end residues are part of each CDR3. The D gene is left open where the match is weak. Not all rows give a size; the values are once, few, many and, for expanded clones, a class.

>11|NA|NA|TRBV6-5|TRBJ2-1
TGTGCCAGCATGTATTACAATGAGCAGTTCTTC
CASMYYNEQFF
>15|TRBD1|NA|TRBV9|TRBJ2-7
TGTGCCAGCAGCGTAGGAGGACAGGGGGGCTACGAGCAGTACTTC
CASSVGGQGGYEQYF
>13|NA|NA|TRBV27|TRBJ1-5
TGTGCCAGCAGTACGACAGGCAATCAGCCCCAGCATTTT
CASSTTGNQPQHF
>16|TRBD2|NA|TRBV5-1|TRBJ2-2
TGCGCCAGCAGCCCGCCGGGGAGGGGGAACACCGGGGAGCTGTTTTTT
CASSPPGRGNTGELFF
>15|NA|NA|TRBV15|TRBJ1-6
TGTGCCACCAGCAGAGATTTTAAAGGGGGTTCACCCCTCCACTTT
CATSRDFKGGSPLHF
>13|TRBD1|NA|TRBV12-3/TRBV12-4|TRBJ1-2
TGTGCCAGCAGTTTTCGACAGGGATCTGGCTACACCTTC
CASSFRQGSGYTF
>15|NA|NA|TRBV4-2|TRBJ1-2
TGTGCCAGCAGCCAAGGGGCCCTCTCAACCTATGGCTACACCTTC
CASSQGALSTYGYTF
>14|NA|NA|TRBV19|TRBJ2-3
TGTGCCAGTAGTCTAGCAGTGGGCACAGATACGCAGTATTTT
CASSLAVGTDTQYF
>14|NA|NA|TRBV6-2/TRBV6-3|TRBJ2-5
TGTGCCAGCAGTTACTCAAGGGGGTACCAGACCCAGTACTTC
CASSYSRGYQTQYF
>17|TRBD1|once|TRBV5-1|TRBJ1-2
TGCGCCAGCACCTCGACGGGACAGGAAGCCTCTTTCTATGGCTACACCTTC
CASTSTGQEASFYGYTF
>15|TRBD1|NA|TRBV5-1|TRBJ2-2
TGCGCCAGCAGCTTGGCTGCAGGGGGATCCGGGGAGCTGTTTTTT
CASSLAAGGSGELFF
>14|NA|NA|TRBV4-1|TRBJ1-5
TGCGCCAGCAGCCAAGGCGATAGCAATCAGCCCCAGCATTTT
CASSQGDSNQPQHF
>14|NA|few|TRBV2|TRBJ1-2
TGTGCCAGCAGTGAAGCTCGGGGGATCTATGGCTACACCTTC
CASSEARGIYGYTF
>14|TRBD1|NA|TRBV7-3|TRBJ2-1
TGTGCCAGCAGCTCCGGACAGGGACACAATGAGCAGTTCTTC
CASSSGQGHNEQFF
>12|NA|NA|TRBV7-9|TRBJ1-2
TGTGCCAGCAGCTTAGATCAGGGCAGAGCCACCTTC
CASSLDQGRATF
>14|TRBD2|NA|TRBV5-1|TRBJ2-5
TGCGCCAGCAGAGCGGGAGGCGAACAAGGGACCCAGTACTTC
CASRAGGEQGTQYF
>14|NA|NA|TRBV11-3|TRBJ2-2
TGTGCCAGCAGCTTATTAGGGGTTACCGGGGAGCTGTTTTTT
CASSLLGVTGELFF
>14|NA|NA|TRBV6-5|TRBJ1-4
TGTGCCAGCAGTTCGAGGTCAGGGGTTGAAAAACTGTTTTTT
CASSSRSGVEKLFF
>13|TRBD1|NA|TRBV11-2|TRBJ1-1
TGTGCCAGCAGCTTAGCAGGGGGTGTTGAAGCTTTCTTT
CASSLAGGVEAFF
>14|TRBD2|NA|TRBV14|TRBJ2-2
TGTGCCAGCAGCCAAGTAGCGGGAGTTGGGGAGCTGTTTTTT
CASSQVAGVGELFF
>14|NA|NA|TRBV5-4|TRBJ1-6
TGTGCCAGCAGCCTTGACAGATATAATTCACCCCTCCACTTT
CASSLDRYNSPLHF
>17|TRBD1|NA|TRBV3-1/TRBV3-2|TRBJ1-4
TGTGCCAGCAGCCCCCGCCTAGAAACAGGGGGTAATGAAAAACTGTTTTTT
CASSPRLETGGNEKLFF
>13|NA|NA|TRBV4-1|TRBJ1-3
TGCGCCAGCAGCCAAGAGTCAGGAAACACCATATATTTT
CASSQESGNTIYF
>14|NA|NA|TRBV11-2|TRBJ1-2
TGTGCCAGCAGCTATAGTCAGGGGCAGAGTGGCTACACCTTC
CASSYSQGQSGYTF
>14|NA|NA|TRBV12-5|TRBJ1-2
TGTGCTAGTGGTTTGAACACCCGTAACTATGGCTACACCTTC
CASGLNTRNYGYTF
>16|TRBD2|NA|TRBV11-2|TRBJ2-1
TGTGCCAGCAGCTTAGTAACTAGCGGAGCCTACAATGAGCAGTTCTTC
CASSLVTSGAYNEQFF
>16|TRBD2|NA|TRBV6-5|TRBJ2-5
TGTGCCAGCAGTTACTCGGGGACTAGTGGGAAAGAGACCCAGTACTTC
CASSYSGTSGKETQYF
>14|TRBD1|few|TRBV29-1|TRBJ1-2
TGCAGCGTTGTTCAGGGGGCGAATATTGGTGGCTACACCTTC
CSVVQGANIGGYTF
>16|NA|once|TRBV19|TRBJ1-3
TGTGCCAGTAGTAGAGCGACAGACCGTTCTGGAAACACCATATATTTT
CASSRATDRSGNTIYF
>16|TRBD1|NA|TRBV4-2|TRBJ1-4
TGTGCCAGCAGCCAAGACCGGGGACAGAGGAATGAAAAACTGTTTTTT
CASSQDRGQRNEKLFF
>13|NA|NA|TRBV12-1|TRBJ2-2
TGTGCCAGCGTCGCGTGGAACACCGGGGAGCTGTTTTTT
CASVAWNTGELFF
>16|TRBD2|NA|TRBV27|TRBJ2-7
TGTGCCAGCAATTTGGGGACTAGCGGGGGCCTGTACGAGCAGTACTTC
CASNLGTSGGLYEQYF
>15|NA|NA|TRBV7-9|TRBJ1-1
TGTGCCAGCAGCTTAGGGGGAGCTCTGAACACTGAAGCTTTCTTT
CASSLGGALNTEAFF
>14|NA|NA|TRBV6-5|TRBJ1-5
TGTGCCAGCAGTTACGGGAGTGGGAATCAGCCCCAGCATTTT
CASSYGSGNQPQHF
>15|NA|NA|TRBV10-3|TRBJ1-2
TGTGCCACCTACGACCTGTGGGGGGCTAACTATGGCTACACCTTC
CATYDLWGANYGYTF
>16|TRBD1|NA|TRBV3-1/TRBV3-2|TRBJ2-1
TGTGCCAGCAGCCGGGAACCCGGGACAGACAACAATGAGCAGTTCTTC
CASSREPGTDNNEQFF
>14|TRBD1|NA|TRBV30|TRBJ1-4
TGTGCCTGGAGTGTGGGGACAGGTCGCGAAAAACTGTTTTTT
CAWSVGTGREKLFF
>12|NA|NA|TRBV3-1/TRBV3-2|TRBJ2-5
TGTGCCAGCAGCCAAGATGAGCGGACCCAGTACTTC
CASSQDERTQYF
>14|TRBD2|NA|TRBV11-2|TRBJ2-7
TGTGCCAGCAGCCTCCTGACTAGCGGGGACGAGCAGTACTTC
CASSLLTSGDEQYF
>14|TRBD2|NA|TRBV19|TRBJ2-7
TGTGCCAGTAGCCTGGGGGGGAGCTCCTACGAGCAGTACTTC
CASSLGGSSYEQYF
>17|NA|NA|TRBV5-4|TRBJ1-6
TGTGCCAGCAGCCAAGTACAGGGCACTAACTATAATTCACCCCTCCACTTT
CASSQVQGTNYNSPLHF
>15|NA|NA|TRBV19|TRBJ2-7
TGTGCCAGTAGTATTTCCGGACAGAGAGACTACGAGCAGTACTTC
CASSISGQRDYEQYF
>16|NA|NA|TRBV6-1|TRBJ2-1
TGTGCCAGCAGTGAAGTCCCGGGAGCGACCTACAATGAGCAGTTCTTC
CASSEVPGATYNEQFF
>14|TRBD1|NA|TRBV5-6|TRBJ1-2
TGTGCCAGCAGCTTGACAGGGGAAAGCTATGGCTACACCTTC
CASSLTGESYGYTF
>15|TRBD1|few|TRBV19|TRBJ2-2
TGTGCCAGTATCTACGGGACAGGGGGTACCGGGGAGCTGTTTTTT
CASIYGTGGTGELFF